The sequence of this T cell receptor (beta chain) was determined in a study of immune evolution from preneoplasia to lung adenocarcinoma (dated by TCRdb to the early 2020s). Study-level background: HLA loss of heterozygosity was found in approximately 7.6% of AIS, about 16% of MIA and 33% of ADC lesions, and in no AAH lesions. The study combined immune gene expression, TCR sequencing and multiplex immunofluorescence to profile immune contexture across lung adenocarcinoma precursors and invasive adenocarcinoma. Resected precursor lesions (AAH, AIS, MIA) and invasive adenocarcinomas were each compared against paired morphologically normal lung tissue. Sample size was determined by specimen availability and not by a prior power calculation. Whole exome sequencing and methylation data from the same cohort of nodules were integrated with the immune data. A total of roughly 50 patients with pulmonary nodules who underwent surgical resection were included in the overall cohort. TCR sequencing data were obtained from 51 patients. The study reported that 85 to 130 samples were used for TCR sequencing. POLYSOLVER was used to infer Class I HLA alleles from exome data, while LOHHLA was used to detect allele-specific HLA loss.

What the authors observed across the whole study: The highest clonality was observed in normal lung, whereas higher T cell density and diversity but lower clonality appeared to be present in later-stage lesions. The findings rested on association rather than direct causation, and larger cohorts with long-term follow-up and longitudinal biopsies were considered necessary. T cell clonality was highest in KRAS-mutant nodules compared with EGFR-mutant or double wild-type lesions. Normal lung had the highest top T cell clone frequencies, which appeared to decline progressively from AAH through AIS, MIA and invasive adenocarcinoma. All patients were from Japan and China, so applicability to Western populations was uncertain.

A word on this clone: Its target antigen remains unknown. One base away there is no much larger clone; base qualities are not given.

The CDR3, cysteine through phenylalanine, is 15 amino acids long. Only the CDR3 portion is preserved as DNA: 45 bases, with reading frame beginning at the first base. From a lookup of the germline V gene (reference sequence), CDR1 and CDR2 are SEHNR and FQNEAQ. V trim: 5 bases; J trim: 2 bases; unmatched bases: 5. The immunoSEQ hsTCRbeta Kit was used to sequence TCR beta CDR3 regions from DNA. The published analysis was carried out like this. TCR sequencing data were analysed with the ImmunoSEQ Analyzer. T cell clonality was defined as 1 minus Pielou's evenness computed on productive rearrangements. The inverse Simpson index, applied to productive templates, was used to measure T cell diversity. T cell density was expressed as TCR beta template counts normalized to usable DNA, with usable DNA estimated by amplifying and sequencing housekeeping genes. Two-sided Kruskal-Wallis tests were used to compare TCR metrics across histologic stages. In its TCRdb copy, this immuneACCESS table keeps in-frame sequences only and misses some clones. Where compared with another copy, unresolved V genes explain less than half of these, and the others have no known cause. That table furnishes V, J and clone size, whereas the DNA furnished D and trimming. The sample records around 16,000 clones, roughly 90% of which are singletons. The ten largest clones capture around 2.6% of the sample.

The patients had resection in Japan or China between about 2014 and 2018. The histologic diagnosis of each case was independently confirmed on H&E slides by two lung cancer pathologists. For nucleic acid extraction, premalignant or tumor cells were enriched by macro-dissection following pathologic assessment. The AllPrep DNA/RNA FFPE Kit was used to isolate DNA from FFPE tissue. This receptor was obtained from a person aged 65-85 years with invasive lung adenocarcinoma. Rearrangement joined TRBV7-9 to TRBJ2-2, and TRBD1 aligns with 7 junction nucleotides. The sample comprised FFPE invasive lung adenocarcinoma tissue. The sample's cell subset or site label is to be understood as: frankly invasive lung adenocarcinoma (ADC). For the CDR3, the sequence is CASSRQGDNTGELFF. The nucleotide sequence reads TGTGCCAGCAGCCGACAGGGCGATAACACCGGGGAGCTGTTTTTT.